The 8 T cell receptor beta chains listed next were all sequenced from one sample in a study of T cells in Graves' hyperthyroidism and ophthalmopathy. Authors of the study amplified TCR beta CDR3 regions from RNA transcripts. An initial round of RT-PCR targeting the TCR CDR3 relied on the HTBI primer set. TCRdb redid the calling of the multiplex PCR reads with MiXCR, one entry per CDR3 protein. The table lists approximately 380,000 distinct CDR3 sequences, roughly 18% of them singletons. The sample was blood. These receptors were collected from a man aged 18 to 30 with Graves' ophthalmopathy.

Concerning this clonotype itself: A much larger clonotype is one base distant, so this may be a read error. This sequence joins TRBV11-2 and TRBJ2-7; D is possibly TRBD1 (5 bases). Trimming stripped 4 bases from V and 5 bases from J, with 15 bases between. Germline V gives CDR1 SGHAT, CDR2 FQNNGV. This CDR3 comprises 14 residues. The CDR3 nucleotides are TGTGCCAGCAGCTACCCCAGGGCTTCAAACGAGCAGTACTTC. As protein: CASSYPRASNEQYF.

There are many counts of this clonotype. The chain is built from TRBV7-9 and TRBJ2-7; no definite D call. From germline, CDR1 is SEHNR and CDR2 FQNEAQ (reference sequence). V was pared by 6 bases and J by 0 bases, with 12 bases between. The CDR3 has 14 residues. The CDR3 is CASSFDKSSYEQYF. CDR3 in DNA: TGTGCCAGCAGTTTCGACAAGAGCTCCTACGAGCAGTACTTC.

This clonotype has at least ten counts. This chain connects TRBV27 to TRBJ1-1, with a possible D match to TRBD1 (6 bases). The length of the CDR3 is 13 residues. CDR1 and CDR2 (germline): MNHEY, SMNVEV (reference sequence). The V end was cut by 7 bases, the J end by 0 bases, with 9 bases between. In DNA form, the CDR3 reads TGTGCCAGCAAGGCAGGGGTGAACACTGAAGCTTTCTTT. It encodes CASKAGVNTEAFF.

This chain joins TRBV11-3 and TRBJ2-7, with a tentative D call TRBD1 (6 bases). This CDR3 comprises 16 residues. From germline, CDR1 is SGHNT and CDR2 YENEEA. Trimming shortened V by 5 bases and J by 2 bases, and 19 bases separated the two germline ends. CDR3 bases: TGTGCCAGCAGCCCAGCATGGGAACAGGGCACCTACGAGCAGTACTTC. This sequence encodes CASSPAWEQGTYEQYF.

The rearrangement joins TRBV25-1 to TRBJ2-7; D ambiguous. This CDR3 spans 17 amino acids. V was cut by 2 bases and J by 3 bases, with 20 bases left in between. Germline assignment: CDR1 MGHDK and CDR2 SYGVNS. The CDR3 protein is CASSEKGSSSRLYEQYF. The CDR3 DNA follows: TGTGCCAGCAGTGAAAAGGGCAGTTCTTCTCGTCTCTACGAGCAGTACTTC.

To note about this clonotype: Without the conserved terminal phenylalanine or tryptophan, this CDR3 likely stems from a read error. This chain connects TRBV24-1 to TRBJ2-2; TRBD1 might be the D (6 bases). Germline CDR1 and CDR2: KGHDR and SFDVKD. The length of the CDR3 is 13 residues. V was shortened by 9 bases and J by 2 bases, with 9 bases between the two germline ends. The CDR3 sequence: CATGGQNTGELFL. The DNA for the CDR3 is TGTGCCACCGGGGGACAAAACACCGGGGAGCTGTTTCTT.

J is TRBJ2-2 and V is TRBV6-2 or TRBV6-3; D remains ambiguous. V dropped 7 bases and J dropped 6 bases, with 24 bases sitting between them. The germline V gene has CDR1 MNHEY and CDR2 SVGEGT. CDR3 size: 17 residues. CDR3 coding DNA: TGTGCCAGCAAACGTCTGGGTTTCGGCCAGGATTCCGGGGAGCTGTTTTTT. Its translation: CASKRLGFGQDSGELFF.

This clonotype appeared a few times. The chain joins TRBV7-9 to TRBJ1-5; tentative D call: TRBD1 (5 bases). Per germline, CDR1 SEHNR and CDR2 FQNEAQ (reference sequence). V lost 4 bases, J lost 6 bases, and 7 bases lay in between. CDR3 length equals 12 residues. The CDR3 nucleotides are TGTGCCAGCAGCTGGGGGACTCAGCCCCAGCATTTT. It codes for CASSWGTQPQHF.